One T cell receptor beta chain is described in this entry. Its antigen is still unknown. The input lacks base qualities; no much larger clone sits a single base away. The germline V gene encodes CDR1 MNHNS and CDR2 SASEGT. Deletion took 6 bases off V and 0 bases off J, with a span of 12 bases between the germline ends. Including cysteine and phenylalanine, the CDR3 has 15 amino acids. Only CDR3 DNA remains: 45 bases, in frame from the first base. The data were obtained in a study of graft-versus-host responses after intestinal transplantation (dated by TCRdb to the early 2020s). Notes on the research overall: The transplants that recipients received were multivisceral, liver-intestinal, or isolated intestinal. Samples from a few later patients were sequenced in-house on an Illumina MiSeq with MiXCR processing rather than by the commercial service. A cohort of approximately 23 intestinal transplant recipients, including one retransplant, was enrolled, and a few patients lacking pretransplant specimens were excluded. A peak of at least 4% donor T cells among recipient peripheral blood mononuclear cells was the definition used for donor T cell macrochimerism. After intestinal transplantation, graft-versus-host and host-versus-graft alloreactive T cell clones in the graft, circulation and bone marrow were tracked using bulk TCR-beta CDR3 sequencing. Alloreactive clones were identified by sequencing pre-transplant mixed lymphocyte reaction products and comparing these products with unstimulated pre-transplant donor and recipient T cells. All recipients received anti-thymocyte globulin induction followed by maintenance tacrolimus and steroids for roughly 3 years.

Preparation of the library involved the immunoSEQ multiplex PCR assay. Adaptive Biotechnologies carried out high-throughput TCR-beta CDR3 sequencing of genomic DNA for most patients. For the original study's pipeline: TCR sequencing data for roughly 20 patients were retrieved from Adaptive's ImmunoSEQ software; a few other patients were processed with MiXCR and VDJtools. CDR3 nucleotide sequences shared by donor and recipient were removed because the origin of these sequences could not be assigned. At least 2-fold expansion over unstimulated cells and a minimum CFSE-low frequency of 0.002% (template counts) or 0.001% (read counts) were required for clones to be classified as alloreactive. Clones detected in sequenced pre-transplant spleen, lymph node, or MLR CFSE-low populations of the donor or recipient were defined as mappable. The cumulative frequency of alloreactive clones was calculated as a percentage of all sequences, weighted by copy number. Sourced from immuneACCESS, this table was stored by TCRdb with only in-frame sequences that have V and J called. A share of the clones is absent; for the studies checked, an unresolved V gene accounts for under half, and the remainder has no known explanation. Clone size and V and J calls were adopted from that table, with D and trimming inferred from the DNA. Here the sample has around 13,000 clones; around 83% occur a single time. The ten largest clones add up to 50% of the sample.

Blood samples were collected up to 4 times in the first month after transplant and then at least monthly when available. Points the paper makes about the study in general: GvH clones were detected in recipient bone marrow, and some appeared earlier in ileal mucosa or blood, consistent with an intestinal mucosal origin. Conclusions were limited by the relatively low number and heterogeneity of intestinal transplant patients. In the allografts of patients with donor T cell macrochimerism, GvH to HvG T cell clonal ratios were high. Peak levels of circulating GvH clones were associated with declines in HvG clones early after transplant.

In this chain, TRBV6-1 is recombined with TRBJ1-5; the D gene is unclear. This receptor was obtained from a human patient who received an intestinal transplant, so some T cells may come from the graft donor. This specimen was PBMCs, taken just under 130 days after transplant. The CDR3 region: CASSLLLNSNQPQHF. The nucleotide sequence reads TGTGCCAGCAGCTTGCTGCTAAATAGCAATCAGCCCCAGCATTTT.